The sequence of this T cell receptor (beta chain) was determined in a study of regulatory T cells in long-lasting Graves disease (dated by TCRdb to the early 2020s). Background on the whole study: Patients with newly diagnosed Graves' disease had been on antithyroid drugs for under 3 months. A total of roughly 33 samples underwent TCR sequencing: about 13 from persistent and roughly 20 from newly diagnosed Graves' disease patients. The study was registered as a clinical trial and conducted in China. Peripheral blood TCR sequencing and RNA sequencing compared persistent Graves' disease patients with newly diagnosed Graves' disease patients.

The CDR3, from cysteine to phenylalanine, totals 14 residues. Kept here is only the CDR3 DNA, which spans 42 bases and is read in frame from base 1. In the germline V gene, CDR1 corresponds to MNHEY and CDR2 to SVGAGI. V is cut by 0 bases and J by 11 bases, and the space between the germline ends is 14 bases. The protocol used for the library was multiplex PCR. Sequencing was performed on an Illumina HiSeq 4000. iRepertoire HTBI primers and Arm-PCR amplification of CDR3 regions were used to construct TCR beta libraries. Before sequencing, the PCR products went through gel purification. Per the original workflow: Gene usage analysis of CDR3 amino acid clonotypes relied on the approximately 60 TRBV and about 15 TRBJ segments identified across samples. COPE and FqMerger were used to merge filtered high-quality paired reads into contigs. Contigs were aligned with BLAST to IMGT TRBV, TRBD and TRBJ reference genes, and CDR3 was defined per IMGT. Any clonotype with a frequency above 0.1% was counted as a highly expanded clone. Shannon entropy was used to measure repertoire diversity, and the Gini coefficient was used to measure V-J evenness. A clonotype found in more than one individual was treated as public. The public reads were run again by TCRdb, first through fastp at Q25 and then through MiXCR, and only productive beta chains were kept. When rows share a CDR3 protein, they turn into one entry using the most common DNA and genes. TCRdb, rather than the study authors, made the V and J calls. Within this sample are around 460,000 distinct CDR3 sequences, with 14% of them counted one time only. Clones ranked in the top ten supply around a sixth of the sample.

This clonotype turned up a few times. The antigen it recognizes is unknown. Base qualities were left out, and no much larger clone turns up one base away. Summary of the overall study and its limitations: Sequencing and analysis were restricted to the TCR beta chain. Preferential use of TRBV28, TRBJ1-2 and TRBJ2-5 was observed in persistent disease, whereas TRBV20-1 and TRBJ2-1 were favored in newly diagnosed disease. The authors noted that the small sample size was a limitation that may lower accuracy. Peripheral blood alone was examined, since thyroid tissue, which constituted the primary lesion, could not be accessed. Patients with persistent disease shared more public clonotypes (roughly 2,900) than newly diagnosed patients did (roughly 970). Lower TCR Shannon entropy and fewer highly expanded clones were observed in persistent Graves' disease patients than in newly diagnosed patients, which suggested clonal expansion.

Reading the label with the study, this specimen's time point is: newly diagnosed GD, antithyroid drugs for less than 3 months. For both TCR sequencing and RNA sequencing, RNA was extracted from PBMCs in TRIzol. The diagnosis of Graves' disease followed American Thyroid Association guidelines. Patients were recruited from an endocrinology department in Xi'an, China. From each patient, roughly 9 milliliters of peripheral blood was collected into an EDTA anticoagulant tube. Ficoll Paque Plus density gradient separation was used to isolate PBMCs, and no further T cell sorting was performed. An Agilent 2100 Bioanalyzer and agarose gel were used to assess RNA quality, and a NanoDrop 2000 was used to measure RNA concentration. This sample also belongs to another study, concerning T cells in Graves' hyperthyroidism and ophthalmopathy. From the second report: Stable Graves' hyperthyroidism was defined as the absence of progression to ophthalmopathy over 18 months of follow-up. Hyperthyroidism patients were newly diagnosed, had a disease duration of under 2 months, and were aged 18 to 65 years. Any patient with an uncontrolled infection, another autoimmune disease, pregnancy or lactation was excluded. Diagnoses were established on the basis of clinical symptoms, serum thyroxine and TRAb, thyroid ultrasound, and orbital computed tomography. The TCR CDR3 was subjected to a first round of RT-PCR using the HTBI primer set and the Qiagen OneStep RT-PCR kit. Blood samples also contained most of the expanded thyroid clonotypes (frequency above 0.001), which suggests that blood repertoires may reflect thyroid immune responses. Ophthalmopathy was separated from stable hyperthyroidism by a 13 V-J signature model, with 87.88% sensitivity and about 81% specificity obtained in cross-validation and 80%/75% obtained in testing. During validation, the model predicted progression to ophthalmopathy a median of around six months ahead of onset, with around 71% sensitivity and 72% to 80% specificity. TCR V-J signatures able to tell the groups apart were searched for in a discovery cohort of more than 90 patients, of whom around 42 had Graves' ophthalmopathy and roughly 57 had stable Graves' hyperthyroidism. An independent validation cohort of about 20 hyperthyroidism patients and approximately 16 patients who later progressed to ophthalmopathy tested prospective prediction of ophthalmopathy. The 100 or so discovery patients were randomly split 7:3 into training and test sets. In more than 5 Graves' hyperthyroidism patients, the study also compared T-cell repertoires from thyroid tissue with T-cell repertoires from blood. After sampling, hyperthyroidism patients received methimazole starting at 30 mg daily, and ophthalmopathy patients received high-dose intravenous methylprednisolone. The libraries were constructed in a second round of multiplex PCR and then size-selected and purified. Paired-end sequencing of the libraries was performed with 100 bp reads on an Illumina HiSeq2000. SOAPnuke was used to process the raw data, with reads discarded if the reads contained adapters or uncalled bases, had a mean Phred below 15, or lacked an exact constant-primer or identifier match. COPE v1.2.5 was used to merge high-quality paired reads, and clonotypes were defined as unique nucleotide sequences. MiTCR v1.1 was used to align the clonotypes against IMGT TRBV, TRBD and TRBJ reference segments. The analysis was restricted to V-J combinations with a frequency above 0.0001, which together covered 99.2% of the repertoires. A TCS score was defined as the ratio of F50 (clonal expansion) to E x V (chaos), with BLOSUM62-based TCRdist applied between CDR3 peptides within each V-J. Welch's t-statistics and random forest reduced 514 V-J features to under 15, which were used in a naive Bayes classifier (R e1071). Sample size was not statistically predetermined, and blinding of investigators to group allocation was not performed. The paper reports TCR Vbeta CDR3 sequencing of roughly 140 peripheral blood samples: approximately 43 ophthalmopathy, under 80 hyperthyroidism and 17 progressor patients.

Recombination linked TRBV6-5 to TRBJ2-1, with no confidently assigned D gene. The material sequenced was peripheral blood mononuclear cells (PBMCs), taken at new diagnosis, from a patient treated with antithyroid drugs. This sequence was found in a woman in her forties or fifties with Graves disease. Donor details come from another sample of the same person, matched by shared clones. The CDR3 has the sequence CASSYSSMQTQQFF. The DNA sequence follows: TGTGCCAGCAGTTACTCGAGTATGCAGACCCAGCAGTTCTTC.